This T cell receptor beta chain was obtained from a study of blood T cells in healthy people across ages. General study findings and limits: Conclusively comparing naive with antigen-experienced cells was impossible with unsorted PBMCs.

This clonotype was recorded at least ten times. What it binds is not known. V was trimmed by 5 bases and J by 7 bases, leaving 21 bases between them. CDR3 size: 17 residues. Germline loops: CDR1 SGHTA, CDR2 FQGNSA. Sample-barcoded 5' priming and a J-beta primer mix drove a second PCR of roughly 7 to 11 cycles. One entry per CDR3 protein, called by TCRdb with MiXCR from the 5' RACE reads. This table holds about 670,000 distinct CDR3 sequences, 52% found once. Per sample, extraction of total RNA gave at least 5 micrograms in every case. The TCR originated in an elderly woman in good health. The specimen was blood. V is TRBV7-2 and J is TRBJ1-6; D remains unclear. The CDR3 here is CASSARPAGSTNSPLHF. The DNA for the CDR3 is TGTGCCAGCAGCGCCCGACCGGCGGGAAGTACGAATTCACCCCTCCACTTT.